Sequencing of this TCR beta chain was carried out in a study of cytomegalovirus exposure and HLA in healthy donors. A remark on this clone: Its antigen remains unknown.

The ends were cut back, 3 bases at V and 4 bases at J, with 24 bases in the middle. CDR1 and CDR2 from the germline V gene are MNHEY and SMNVEV (reference sequence). The CDR3 is made up of 18 amino acids. A multiplex PCR was run with 60 Vbeta primers and 13 Jbeta primers. Sequencing was performed with immunoSEQ multiplex PCR; in TCRdb, only in-frame clones are kept and a portion is missing. The repertoire holds around 200,000 clones, with 77% as singletons. Study-level findings and limits: In vitro data verified a few CMV-associated chains as specific for CMV antigens. Later on, a genetic analysis was performed. It linked a missense variant in DCLRE1C with V- and J-gene trimming of TCR beta.

The rearrangement uses TRBV27 and TRBJ1-2, with a tentative D call TRBD1 (5 bases). The source material was PBMCs. The sequence was obtained from a female donor in good health and CMV-seronegative. In DNA form, the CDR3 reads TGTGCCAGCAGTTTCCGGGGTCGGGGGGAAGGGACTGTCTATGGCTACACCTTC. It yields the protein CASSFRGRGEGTVYGYTF.